This TCR beta chain is drawn from a study of vaccination effects on CD4 cells after COVID-19. For the study at large: Each participant was administered two doses of either the BNT162b2 or the mRNA-1273 vaccine. Study conclusions and caveats: At late timepoints after vaccination, vaccine- and infection-induced clones shrank markedly. The study had few convalescent patients and no early post-infection timepoints.

This clone was recorded once. Its matching antigen is unknown. Before sequencing, viral peptide pools were used by the ViraFEST assay to expand antigen-specific CD4+ T cells. Subsequent to approximately 11 days of culture, CD4+ T cells were isolated. Vaccine recipients had no previous SARS-CoV-2 infection; their nucleocapsid antibodies were negative. It was with about 10 IU/ml IL-2 and around 9.9 ug/ml peptides that a few million PBMC per well were cultured. The length of the CDR3 is 17 residues. Germline V CDR1 and CDR2: SGHNT, YYREEE (reference sequence). The ends were cut back, 3 bases at V and 1 base at J, with 14 bases in the middle. Measured with immunoSEQ multiplex PCR; TCRdb has only the in-frame clones, and not every one. The profile shows more than 30,000 clones, approximately 68% of them singletons.

The clonotype was recovered from a human donor who received a COVID-19 vaccine. J is TRBJ2-6 and V is TRBV5-4, with D unresolved. The source was CD4+ T cells from PBMCs cultured with HCoV-OC43 spike peptides, collected before COVID-19 vaccination. Subset specified: HCoV-OC43 spike overlapping peptide pool stimulation. The CDR3 is CASSSPSDLSGANVLTF. The CDR3 coding sequence is TGTGCCAGCAGCTCCCCGTCGGACCTTTCTGGGGCCAACGTCCTGACTTTC.